This T cell receptor beta chain was documented in a study of blood T cells in healthy people across ages. Study outcomes and limitations: Among long-lived donors, naive CD4+ cells were more numerous and diversity higher than in aged donors. No one knew whether donors had CMV, which possibly confounded expanded clonotype changes. Per million T cells, TCR beta diversity dropped roughly linearly as age increased.

This CDR3 region has 13 residues. The germline V gene has CDR1 SQVTM and CDR2 ANQGSEA. On this clonotype: Antigen specificity is unknown. An end of the junction differs from the germline gene, which may be a read error.

The authors ran a second PCR of about 6 to 12 cycles using a sample-barcoded 5' primer and a J-beta primer mix. TCRdb fed the 5' RACE reads into MiXCR, producing one record per CDR3 protein. The table records about 780,000 distinct CDR3 sequences, about 45% of them present only once. The chain is built from TRBV29-1 and TRBJ1-4; the match to TRBD1 covers 8 bases. The sequencing input was blood. The receptor's source is an elderly man in good health. The CDR3 DNA sequence: TGCAGCGTTGAAAGCAGGGGGCCTGAAAAACCGTTTTTT. As protein: CSVESRGPEKPFF.